The source of this TCR beta chain is a study of T-cell reconstitution after alpha-beta-depleted transplantation in children. With 3 bases clipped from V and 0 bases from J, the junction kept 8 bases outside the gene matches. The CDR3 covers 16 residues. Germline V gene lookup returns CDR1 LNHDA and CDR2 SQIVND (reference sequence). Study-level points and caveats: It was surviving recipient T cells and thymic progenitors that gave some patients high TCRbeta diversity at day 60.

Preparing the TCRbeta library involved the use of unique molecular identifiers. TCRdb re-derived calls from the PCR reads in MiXCR, one entry per CDR3 protein. The table lists about 870,000 distinct CDR3 sequences, approximately 15% of them singletons, with under 6% in the top ten. This clonotype was observed a handful of times. Its target is not known. This sequence joins TRBV19 and TRBJ2-7, with 7 bases matching TRBD2. The sample consisted of PBMCs, mostly from graft donor cells, taken 360 days after TCRalphabeta/CD19-depleted stem cell transplant. The TCR sequence derives from a male patient between 10 and 17 years old who had a stem cell transplant for acute lymphoblastic leukemia, so the T cells may come from the graft donor. CDR3 coding DNA: TGTGCCAGTAGTATTTCGGGACTACCGGGCTCCTACGAGCAGTACTTC. The encoded protein is CASSISGLPGSYEQYF. The full variable domain, its missing parts supplied by reference TRBV19 and TRBJ2-7, is DGGITQSPKYLFRKEGQNVTLSCEQNLNHDAMYWYRQDPGQGLRLIYYSQIVNDFQKGDIAEGYSVSREKKESFPLTVTSAQKNPTAFYLCASSISGLPGSYEQYFGPGTRLTVT.